Listed below are T cell receptor beta chains from one sample, sequenced in a study of cytomegalovirus exposure and HLA in healthy donors. The protocol was immunoSEQ multiplex PCR, while the TCRdb copy is restricted to in-frame clones and leaves out a portion. The sample lists roughly 150,000 clones; 85% were seen once. Sequencing was carried out using PBMCs. Receptor source: a boy younger than 10 in good health and CMV-seronegative. Each CDR3 is given with its conserved first and last residue. D genes are given only for firm matches. Some rows mark clone size as missing; the rest say once, few, many or name a class of expanded clone.

D gene	V gene	J gene	clone size	CDR3 protein	CDR3 DNA
TRBD2	TRBV29-1	TRBJ2-5	NA	CSGSGGVRETQYF	TGCAGCGGATCGGGGGGGGTGAGGGAGACCCAGTACTTC
NA	TRBV9	TRBJ2-3	NA	CASSVATGTDTQYF	TGTGCCAGCAGCGTAGCTACGGGGACAGATACGCAGTATTTT
NA	TRBV27	TRBJ1-6	NA	CASGATGPNSPLHF	TGTGCCAGCGGTGCTACAGGGCCAAATTCACCCCTCCACTTT
NA	TRBV21-1	TRBJ1-2	few	CASSKLGPDRNYGYTF	TGTGCCAGCAGCAAACTGGGGCCTGACAGAAACTATGGCTACACCTTC
NA	TRBV5-1	TRBJ1-6	NA	CASSLLAGLSLHF	TGCGCCAGCAGCTTGTTGGCAGGACTTAGCCTCCACTTT
NA	TRBV19	TRBJ2-5	NA	CASRDPRRQETQYF	TGTGCCAGTAGGGACCCAAGGAGGCAAGAGACCCAGTACTTC
NA	TRBV30	TRBJ1-1	few	CAWVRNTEAFF	TGTGCCTGGGTTCGGAACACTGAAGCTTTCTTT
TRBD1	TRBV5-1	TRBJ1-5	NA	CASSPGQGEDQPQHF	TGCGCCAGCAGCCCCGGACAGGGGGAGGATCAGCCCCAGCATTTT
TRBD2	TRBV9	TRBJ2-1	NA	CASSPSWKRGASYNEQFF	TGTGCCAGCAGCCCTTCTTGGAAGCGGGGGGCCTCCTACAATGAGCAGTTCTTC
NA	TRBV29-1	TRBJ2-3	once	CSVEDYPLLAQYF	TGCAGCGTTGAAGATTATCCACTGCTAGCGCAGTATTTT
TRBD1	TRBV6-1	TRBJ1-2	NA	CASTSTGTGNGYTF	TGTGCCAGCACCTCTACCGGGACAGGGAATGGCTACACCTTC
NA	TRBV27	TRBJ2-1	once	CASKNTGGVLFNEQFF	TGTGCCAGCAAAAACACAGGGGGGGTTCTGTTCAATGAGCAGTTCTTC
NA	TRBV7-7	TRBJ2-2	NA	CASSRTLTGELFF	TGTGCTAGCAGCCGGACTTTAACCGGGGAGCTGTTTTTT
NA	TRBV21-1	TRBJ2-1	NA	CASSKGTHYNEQFF	TGTGCCAGCAGCAAGGGGACACACTACAATGAGCAGTTCTTC
NA	TRBV6-6	TRBJ2-7	NA	CASSYSMGPSEQYF	TGTGCCAGCAGTTACTCGATGGGCCCGAGCGAGCAGTACTTC
NA	TRBV15	TRBJ1-5	NA	CATSPDGRRPNRPQHF	TGTGCCACCAGCCCTGATGGCAGGAGGCCCAATCGGCCCCAGCATTTT
NA	TRBV6-4	TRBJ2-1	NA	CATYSTKYNEQFF	TGTGCCACCTACTCGACTAAATACAATGAGCAGTTCTTC
NA	TRBV7-6	TRBJ1-1	few	CASSSYRNTEAFF	TGTGCCAGCAGCTCTTATAGGAACACTGAAGCTTTCTTT
TRBD1	TRBV6-1	TRBJ1-6	NA	CASRQGADSPLHF	TGTGCCAGCCGACAGGGGGCGGATTCACCCCTCCACTTT
NA	TRBV2	TRBJ1-5	NA	CASRFRVVNQPQHF	TGTGCCAGCAGGTTTCGGGTCGTGAATCAGCCCCAGCATTTT
TRBD1	TRBV5-1	TRBJ2-5	NA	CASSLGGQGETQYF	TGCGCCAGCAGCTTGGGTGGACAGGGTGAGACCCAGTACTTC
NA	TRBV28	TRBJ1-1	NA	CASSYQNLLYTEAFF	TGTGCCAGCAGTTATCAGAACCTTCTTTACACTGAAGCTTTCTTT
NA	TRBV6-6	TRBJ1-4	NA	CASSYLTGANEKLFF	TGTGCCAGCAGTTACCTGACAGGTGCAAATGAAAAACTGTTTTTT
NA	TRBV10-3	TRBJ2-7	NA	CAISPTGLLSSYEQYF	TGTGCCATCAGCCCAACAGGCCTACTCAGCTCCTACGAGCAGTACTTC
NA	TRBV4-1	TRBJ2-7	NA	CASSQAQGYEQYF	TGCGCCAGCAGCCAAGCACAGGGCTACGAGCAGTACTTC
NA	TRBV18	TRBJ1-6	few	CASSPSRVGGDSPLHF	TGTGCCAGCTCACCCTCCAGGGTAGGGGGGGATTCACCCCTCCACTTT
NA	TRBV19	TRBJ2-7	NA	CASSTRGYEQYF	TGTGCCAGTAGTACAAGGGGCTACGAGCAGTACTTC
TRBD2	TRBV27	TRBJ2-1	once	CASSLGKRGNEQFF	TGTGCCAGCAGTTTGGGTAAGCGGGGGAATGAGCAGTTCTTC
TRBD2	TRBV9	TRBJ2-7	NA	CASSVGGGLVTEQYF	TGTGCCAGCAGCGTAGGGGGGGGACTAGTAACCGAGCAGTACTTC
TRBD1	TRBV19	TRBJ1-2	NA	CASSQTGLRPTGYTF	TGTGCCAGTAGCCAGACAGGGCTACGGCCTACTGGCTACACCTTC
TRBD1	TRBV5-6	TRBJ2-3	NA	CASSLDRGPGTDTQYF	TGTGCCAGCAGCTTGGACAGGGGGCCGGGCACAGATACGCAGTATTTT
NA	TRBV6-5	TRBJ2-2	few	CASFRVNTGELFF	TGTGCCAGCTTCCGTGTAAACACCGGGGAGCTGTTTTTT
NA	TRBV5-1	TRBJ1-4	NA	CASSLPGSNEKLFF	TGCGCCAGCAGCCTACCGGGTTCAAATGAAAAACTGTTTTTT
NA	TRBV11-2	TRBJ1-4	NA	CASSLPDEKLFF	TGTGCCAGCAGCTTACCGGATGAAAAACTGTTTTTT
TRBD1	TRBV30	TRBJ1-1	NA	CAWSPQGGEAFF	TGTGCCTGGAGTCCGCAGGGGGGTGAAGCTTTCTTT
NA	TRBV9	TRBJ1-1	NA	CASSSTDLNTEAFF	TGTGCCAGCAGCTCGACTGATTTGAACACTGAAGCTTTCTTT
NA	TRBV11-2	TRBJ2-5	NA	CASSPVGRALTQYF	TGTGCCAGCAGCCCCGTTGGGCGGGCCCTGACCCAGTACTTC
TRBD2	TRBV9	TRBJ2-1	once	CASSVSASGSGNEQFF	TGTGCCAGCAGCGTATCGGCTAGCGGGTCGGGCAATGAGCAGTTCTTC
NA	TRBV7-2	TRBJ1-5	NA	CASSLEQGGNQPQHF	TGTGCCAGCAGCTTAGAACAGGGAGGCAATCAGCCCCAGCATTTT
NA	TRBV12-5	TRBJ2-1	NA	CASGLTSKAGSSYNEQFF	TGTGCTAGTGGTTTGACCTCCAAAGCGGGCAGCTCCTACAATGAGCAGTTCTTC
TRBD1	TRBV6-1	TRBJ2-7	NA	CASTGGQDEQYF	TGTGCCAGCACCGGAGGACAGGACGAGCAGTACTTC
TRBD2	TRBV7-8	TRBJ2-4	NA	CASSFRLANIQYF	TGTGCCAGCAGCTTTAGACTAGCAAACATTCAGTACTTC
TRBD2	TRBV7-6	TRBJ2-3	NA	CASSLVAGGSTDTQYF	TGTGCCAGCAGCTTAGTGGCGGGGGGGAGCACAGATACGCAGTATTTT
NA	TRBV2	TRBJ1-4	NA	CASSPSRRKLFF	TGTGCCAGCAGCCCCTCGCGGCGGAAACTGTTTTTT
TRBD2	TRBV5-1	TRBJ2-3	NA	CASSFTSGRTDTQYF	TGCGCCAGCAGCTTCACTAGCGGGAGGACAGATACGCAGTATTTT
TRBD2	TRBV7-8	TRBJ2-2	NA	CASSFAGGLAGTGTGELFF	TGTGCCAGCAGCTTTGCGGGAGGGCTAGCGGGGACCGGGACCGGGGAGCTGTTTTTT
NA	TRBV9	TRBJ2-2	NA	CASSPLNTGELFF	TGTGCCAGCAGCCCCTTAAACACCGGGGAGCTGTTTTTT
TRBD1	TRBV10-1	TRBJ2-1	NA	CASSERTGGNEQFF	TGCGCCAGCAGTGAGAGGACAGGGGGGAATGAGCAGTTCTTC
NA	TRBV5-5	TRBJ2-7	NA	CASSLGRGSNYEQYF	TGTGCCAGCAGCTTGGGACGGGGGTCCAACTACGAGCAGTACTTC
NA	TRBV5-4	TRBJ2-1	NA	CASSSGREPHYNEQFF	TGTGCCAGCAGCTCCGGCCGGGAACCCCACTACAATGAGCAGTTCTTC
NA	TRBV18	TRBJ1-5	NA	CASSSRGSNQPQHF	TGTGCCAGCTCGAGCAGGGGAAGCAATCAGCCCCAGCATTTT
TRBD2	TRBV6-1	TRBJ2-7	NA	CASSALAGLYEQYF	TGTGCCAGCAGTGCCCTAGCGGGGCTCTACGAGCAGTACTTC
NA	TRBV9	TRBJ1-3	once	CASSAVRTGNTIYF	TGTGCCAGCAGCGCCGTTCGTACTGGAAACACCATATATTTT
NA	TRBV6-6	TRBJ2-2	NA	CASKPSGTGELFF	TGTGCCAGCAAACCTTCGGGGACCGGGGAGCTGTTTTTT